The 17 T cell receptor beta chains presented below share a single source sample, sequenced in a study of T and B cells in COVID-19 patients. Blood genomic DNA input for TRB amplification was 250-500 ng. TRB rearrangements were amplified by multiplex PCR with BIOMED2 TRB-A/B primers. TCRdb re-called the multiplex PCR reads through MiXCR, storing one row per CDR3 protein. This sample carries a few thousand distinct CDR3 sequences, roughly a quarter of them seen once, and the ten largest clones take just under 20%. The material sequenced was blood. The receptors originated from a human donor with active COVID-19.

The sample holds many counts of this clonotype. This sequence joins TRBV6-5 and TRBJ1-1; no definite D call. Germline CDR1 MNHEY, CDR2 SVGAGI. The CDR3 length is 15 residues. V was shortened by 5 bases and J by 1 base, with 14 bases between the two germline ends. The chain's CDR3 is CASSPTETENTEAFF. The CDR3 nucleotides read TGTGCCAGCAGTCCGACGGAAACTGAGAACACTGAAGCTTTCTTT.

This clonotype has only a few counts. The chain uses TRBV7-9 and TRBJ1-2; 7 nucleotides align to TRBD1. The CDR3 extends over 15 amino acids. Germline loops: CDR1 SEHNR, CDR2 FQNEAQ (reference sequence). Losses at the gene ends were 3 bases for V and 0 bases for J; bases not matched to a gene: 4. CDR3 protein: CASSLGQLANYGYTF. The DNA of the CDR3 is TGTGCCAGCAGCTTGGGACAGCTCGCTAACTATGGCTACACCTTC.

This clonotype was seen repeatedly, ten times or more. V is TRBV5-4 and J is TRBJ2-1; perhaps TRBD1 as D (5 bases). The CDR3 has 15 amino acids. Germline loops: CDR1 SGHNT, CDR2 YYREEE (reference sequence). Trimming took 4 bases from V and 5 from J, leaving 16 bases between them. The CDR3 nucleotides are TGTGCCAGCAGCCCGGACACTCTGGCCCACAATGAGCAGTTCTTC. Translating it yields CASSPDTLAHNEQFF.

The table lists this clonotype with a few counts. V usage is TRBV4-3 and J usage is TRBJ2-7, with no clear D. The CDR3 consists of 14 residues. Per germline, CDR1 LGHNA and CDR2 YSLEER. V was shortened by 3 bases and J by 0 bases, with 9 bases between the two germline ends. CDR3 amino acids: CASSHWRSSYEQYF. DNA for the CDR3: TGCGCCAGCAGCCATTGGCGGAGCTCCTACGAGCAGTACTTC.

There are many counts of this clonotype. The rearrangement links TRBV19 to TRBJ1-1; D is uncertain. CDR1 and CDR2 from the germline V gene are LNHDA and SQIVND (reference sequence). The CDR3 totals 13 residues. V lost 4 bases and J 1 base, leaving 7 bases between the germline ends. In DNA form, the CDR3 reads TGTGCCAGTAGTAGAAACAAGAACACTGAAGCTTTCTTT. Protein: CASSRNKNTEAFF.

The chain joins TRBV20-1 to TRBJ1-6; D ambiguous. Germline lookup yields CDR1 DFQATT and CDR2 SNEGSKA (reference sequence). The CDR3 covers 15 residues. The V end was cut by 5 bases, the J end by 0 bases, with 11 bases between. The DNA of the CDR3 is TGCAGTGCTCATTCCCGAACCTCCTATAATTCACCCCTCCACTTT. Amino acids: CSAHSRTSYNSPLHF.

Within the sample, this clonotype is medium-sized. The chain links TRBV6-1 to TRBJ1-4, with 10 bases matching TRBD1. Germline V lookup: CDR1 MNHNS, CDR2 SASEGT. The ends lost 4 bases at V and 6 bases at J; junction bases unmatched: 5. The CDR3 has 15 residues. The CDR3 DNA reads as TGTGCCAGCAGTGCCAGGACAGGGGGAGATGAAAAACTGTTTTTT. This codes for CASSARTGGDEKLFF.

This clonotype was counted at least ten times. V gene TRBV7-9 combines with J gene TRBJ1-2; D gene uncertain. V was cut by 6 bases and J by 6 bases, with 17 bases left in between. Germline V gene sequence: CDR1 SEHNR, CDR2 FQNEAQ (reference sequence). This CDR3 has 14 amino acids. The CDR3 loop reads CASSQGRRWDGYTF. The CDR3 region has the DNA TGTGCCAGCAGTCAAGGGCGGAGGTGGGATGGCTACACCTTC.

The sample holds many counts of this clonotype. V and J are TRBV5-4 and TRBJ1-2; weak D call: TRBD1 (5 bases). Germline CDR1 and CDR2: SGHNT and YYREEE (reference sequence). The CDR3 contains 13 residues. V lost 3 bases and J 6 bases, leaving 12 bases between the germline ends. Here the CDR3 reads CASSSPEGNGYTF. CDR3 nucleotide sequence: TGTGCCAGCAGCTCGCCCGAGGGGAATGGCTACACCTTC.

The V gene is TRBV5-1, the J gene TRBJ2-7; weak D call: TRBD1 (5 bases). Germline V gives CDR1 SGHRS, CDR2 YFSETQ. Trimming shortened V by 0 bases and J by 4 bases, and 11 bases separated the two germline ends. The CDR3 covers 14 residues. CDR3 in amino acids: CASSLVSGKYEQYF. The CDR3 DNA reads as TGCGCCAGCAGCTTGGTATCAGGGAAGTACGAGCAGTACTTC.

This clonotype rates as medium-sized. The rearrangement links TRBV6-1 to TRBJ2-2, with 14 bases lining up with TRBD2. The germline CDR1 and CDR2 sequences are MNHNS and SASEGT. The CDR3 is 16 amino acids. After removal of 7 bases from V and 5 bases from J, the junction contained 6 bases not matched to a gene. The DNA of the CDR3 is TGTGCCAGCATTTCCGGGACTAGCGGGAGAACCGGGGAGCTGTTTTTT. It specifies CASISGTSGRTGELFF.

There are a few counts of this clonotype. This rearrangement joins TRBV5-6 to TRBJ1-3; D is unclear. Germline V gene data show CDR1 as SGHDT and CDR2 as YYEEEE. Deletions cut 4 bases from V and 5 bases from J, with 16 bases between. The CDR3 has 15 amino acids. The CDR3 reads CASSRTQSLRNTIYF. DNA for the CDR3: TGTGCCAGCAGCAGAACACAGTCTCTGAGAAACACCATATATTTT.

This clonotype ranks as medium-sized. The V and J genes are TRBV5-4 and TRBJ2-1; D unclear. Germline CDR1 SGHNT, CDR2 YYREEE (reference sequence). Trimming stripped 3 bases from V and 8 bases from J, with 12 bases between. This CDR3 contains 13 residues. CDR3 in amino acids: CASSSGPSDEQFF. In DNA form, the CDR3 reads TGTGCCAGCAGCTCCGGGCCCAGTGATGAGCAGTTCTTC. The full variable domain, with the rest looked up from reference TRBV5-4 and TRBJ2-1, is ETGVTQSPTHLIKTRGQQVTLRCSSQSGHNTVSWYQQALGQGPQFIFQYYREEENGRGNFPPRFSGLQFPNYSSELNVNALELDDSALYLCASSSGPSDEQFFGPGTRLTVL.

The rearrangement joins TRBV20-1 to TRBJ2-5; 12 bases fit TRBD1. CDR1 and CDR2 from the germline V gene are DFQATT and SNEGSKA (reference sequence). CDR3 length: 16 residues. V shed 6 bases, J shed 5 bases, and the junction held 13 bases outside the gene matches. CDR3 DNA sequence: TGCAGTGCGGAACGAGGGACAGGGGGCTTTTGGGAGACCCAGTACTTC. Its protein is CSAERGTGGFWETQYF.

Relative to its sample, this clonotype is medium-sized. The chain combines TRBV30 with TRBJ1-4, with D possibly TRBD1 on 5 matching bases. CDR1 is GTSNPN and CDR2 is SVGIG in the germline V gene (reference sequence). This CDR3 is 15 amino acids long. Trimming stripped 7 bases from V and 8 bases from J, with 23 bases between. CDR3 nucleotide sequence: TGTGCCTACATCCGGGGCGGCTGGGGGAGGGAAAAACTGTTTTTT. This translates into CAYIRGGWGREKLFF.

Judged by abundance, this clonotype is medium-sized. The chain is built from TRBV6-5 and TRBJ1-4, with D tentatively TRBD1 (6 bases). The V gene lost 6 bases and the J gene lost 0 bases, with 14 bases spanning the gap. Per germline, CDR1 MNHEY and CDR2 SVGAGI. This CDR3 is 16 amino acids long. The CDR3 loop reads CASRTSGGATNEKLFF. The CDR3 DNA reads TGTGCCAGCAGAACCTCGGGGGGCGCAACTAATGAAAAACTGTTTTTT.

The genes are TRBV24-1 and TRBJ1-5; D is possibly TRBD1 (5 bases). V lost 4 bases and J 9 bases, leaving 15 bases between the germline ends. CDR3 length equals 14 residues. The germline gives CDR1 KGHDR, CDR2 SFDVKD. The CDR3: CATSDGATTGPQHF. DNA for the CDR3: TGTGCCACCAGTGACGGGGCCACCACCGGGCCCCAGCATTTT.